The next 31 T cell receptor beta chains were all read from a single sample in a study of response to subunit inactivated influenza vaccine. MiXCR, run by TCRdb on the RT-PCR reads, gives a single entry per CDR3 protein. This table holds under 950,000 distinct CDR3 sequences, around 21% found once. This sample comprised PBMCs from blood, obtained 5 to 6 days after vaccination. These receptors were taken from a man in his fifties who received an inactivated influenza vaccine.

Details on this clonotype: At one of its ends the junction is not consistent with the germline gene, which may arise from a read error. The rearrangement uses TRBV5-1 and TRBJ2-5; maybe TRBD2 (6 bases). The CDR3 covers 15 residues. From germline, CDR1 is SGHRS and CDR2 YFSETQ. CDR3 nucleotides: TGCGCCACCAGCGAGAATCCGGGGGTCCAAGAGACCCAGTACTTC. It codes for CATSENPGVQETQYF.

There are a few counts of this clonotype. This sequence joins TRBV5-1 and TRBJ2-5; 8 bases align to TRBD1. Germline CDR1 reads SGHRS; CDR2 reads YFSETQ. Unmatched junction bases numbered 4, after V lost 0 bases and J lost 3 bases. The CDR3 contains 15 residues. In DNA form, the CDR3 reads TGCGCCAGCAGCTTGGCCCCGGGACAGGAAGAGACCCAGTACTTC. The encoded protein is CASSLAPGQEETQYF.

The gene calls are TRBV7-2 and TRBJ2-5, with D possibly matching TRBD1 (6 bases). With 6 bases removed from V and 2 bases from J, the gap between germline ends came to 13 bases. The CDR3 has 14 amino acids. CDR1 is SGHTA and CDR2 is FQGNSA in the germline V gene. In DNA, the CDR3 is TGTGCCAGCAGTCCCAGGGGCGAGCAAGAGACCCAGTACTTC. Translated: CASSPRGEQETQYF.

This rearrangement joins TRBV7-2 to TRBJ2-5; D unclear. CDR3 length equals 16 residues. From germline, CDR1 is SGHTA and CDR2 FQGNSA. V dropped 1 base and J dropped 0 bases, with 12 bases sitting between them. The CDR3 bases are TGTGCCAGCAGCTTAGGTCGACCCCAAAACCAAGAGACCCAGTACTTC. Its protein is CASSLGRPQNQETQYF.

Many counts were recorded for this clonotype. The chain links TRBV29-1 to TRBJ1-3; no firm D call. The CDR3 has 13 amino acids. Looked up from germline, CDR1 is SQVTM and CDR2 is ANQGSEA. V lost 4 bases and J lost 2, with 9 bases in between. The CDR3 region has the DNA TGCAGCGTTGGTGCCACAGCTGGAAACACCATATATTTT. Translating it yields CSVGATAGNTIYF.

This clonotype came up many times. CDR3 in DNA: TGTGCCACTAAACAGGCCTCTGGGGCCAACGTCCTGACTTTC. It encodes CATKQASGANVLTF. The chain is built from TRBV10-3 and TRBJ2-6; maybe TRBD1 (5 bases). The V gene's germline CDR1 is ENHRY and CDR2 SYGVKD. This CDR3 has 14 amino acids. V was trimmed by 10 bases and J by 0 bases, leaving 10 bases between them.

This clonotype has only a few counts. Written as DNA, the CDR3 is TGTGCCAGCAGTTTAGCGTACGGGCGGGAGGCATCCTACGAGCAGTACTTC. It codes for CASSLAYGREASYEQYF. V and J are TRBV12-3 or TRBV12-4 and TRBJ2-7; 8 nucleotides agree with TRBD2. The CDR3 runs 17 residues. The trim removed 0 bases at V and 1 base at J, leaving 8 bases unmatched.

V is TRBV7-9 and J is TRBJ2-7; no clear D gene. V lost 7 bases and J 3 bases, leaving 16 bases between the germline ends. The CDR3 covers 14 residues. Per the germline V gene, CDR1 is SEHNR and CDR2 is FQNEAQ (reference sequence). The DNA of the CDR3 is TGTGCCAGCACGGTGGATCTAGGATTCTACGAGCAGTACTTC. This codes for CASTVDLGFYEQYF.

The chain links TRBV11-2 to TRBJ2-1; 7 nucleotides line up with TRBD2. V shed 0 bases, J shed 3 bases, and the junction held 5 bases outside the gene matches. The germline V gene encodes CDR1 SGHAT and CDR2 FQNNGV. CDR3 length: 16 amino acids. Written as DNA, the CDR3 is TGTGCCAGCAGCTTAGATCGGGACTACTACTACAATGAGCAGTTCTTC. It encodes CASSLDRDYYYNEQFF.

This chain links TRBV9 with TRBJ2-5, with D possibly TRBD1 on 6 matching bases. Germline CDR1 is SGDLS and CDR2 is YYNGEE. There are 16 residues in the CDR3. Trimming took off 3 bases at V and 5 bases at J, with 20 bases between the two ends. CDR3 sequence reads: CASSATGSQGVETQYF. The CDR3 DNA sequence: TGTGCCAGCAGCGCTACAGGGTCCCAGGGTGTGGAGACCCAGTACTTC. The variable domain in full, with the rest retrieved from reference TRBV9 and TRBJ2-5, is DSGVTQTPKHLITATGQRVTLRCSPRSGDLSVYWYQQSLDQGLQFLIQYYNGEERAKGNILERFSAQQFPDLHSELNLSSLELGDSALYFCASSATGSQGVETQYFGPGTRLLVL.

The CDR3 sequence: CSARGAGAYNEQFF. The CDR3 DNA reads TGCAGTGCTAGAGGGGCGGGAGCCTACAATGAGCAGTTCTTC. V gene TRBV20-1 combines with J gene TRBJ2-1; 7 bases are a match to TRBD2. The CDR3 spans 14 residues. CDR1 is DFQATT, CDR2 SNEGSKA, per germline (reference sequence). Trimming at V came to 1 base and at J to 2 bases, leaving 2 bases not matched to a gene.

This clonotype was observed a handful of times. The chain links TRBV20-1 to TRBJ2-1; D is possibly TRBD2 (6 bases). Germline loops: CDR1 DFQATT, CDR2 SNEGSKA (reference sequence). The V gene lost 0 bases and the J gene lost 5 bases, with 11 bases spanning the gap. The CDR3 totals 14 residues. The CDR3 loop is CSARDQRVNNEQFF. The CDR3 bases are TGCAGTGCTAGAGACCAGCGGGTGAACAATGAGCAGTTCTTC.

This clonotype has just a few counts. This sequence joins TRBV5-1 and TRBJ2-5, with D unresolved. With 1 base removed from V and 3 bases from J, the gap between germline ends came to 10 bases. The CDR3 extends over 14 amino acids. Per germline, CDR1 SGHRS and CDR2 YFSETQ. Here the CDR3 reads CASSLLPTKETQYF. Here the CDR3 DNA reads TGCGCCAGCAGCTTGTTGCCCACAAAAGAGACCCAGTACTTC.

This chain connects TRBV4-3 to TRBJ2-1; 12 bases fit TRBD2. The CDR3 loop spans 16 amino acids. The ends lost 0 bases at V and 10 bases at J; junction bases unmatched: 7. CDR1 and CDR2 (germline): LGHNA, YSLEER. DNA of the CDR3: TGCGCCAGCAGCCAAGAACGGACTAGCGGGATTCTGGAGCAGTTCTTC. It encodes CASSQERTSGILEQFF.

Ten or more counts support this clonotype. The rearrangement uses TRBV3-1 and TRBJ2-1; D is tentatively TRBD1 or TRBD2 (5 bases each). V was pared by 1 base and J by 2 bases, with 6 bases between. The length of the CDR3 is 14 residues. Per germline, CDR1 LGHDT and CDR2 YNNKEL (reference sequence). CDR3 region: CASSQAGPYNEQFF. CDR3 DNA sequence: TGTGCCAGCAGCCAAGCGGGACCCTACAATGAGCAGTTCTTC.

V usage is TRBV12-3 or TRBV12-4 and J usage is TRBJ2-7; the match to TRBD1 covers 9 bases. This CDR3 has 15 amino acids. J was trimmed by 3 bases and V by 0 bases; bases with no gene match: 3. The DNA of the CDR3 is TGTGCCAGCAGTTTAGCGCGGGACAGGGTCTACGAGCAGTACTTC. Protein: CASSLARDRVYEQYF.

This clonotype was recorded many times. V usage is TRBV5-5 and J usage is TRBJ2-3; D remains ambiguous. This CDR3 has 14 amino acids. The germline V gene encodes CDR1 SGHKS and CDR2 YYEKEE (reference sequence). Trimming left V 1 base short and J 2 bases short, with 8 bases between. CDR3 DNA sequence: TGTGCCAGCAGCTTGACTGGGAACACAGATACGCAGTATTTT. This translates into CASSLTGNTDTQYF.

The chain uses TRBV20-1 and TRBJ2-7; maybe TRBD1 (6 bases). Trimming shortened V by 5 bases and J by 3 bases, and 20 bases separated the two germline ends. The CDR3 is 15 residues long. Germline CDR1 DFQATT, CDR2 SNEGSKA (reference sequence). The CDR3 coding sequence is TGCAGTGCTTTACCGTTACAGGGCTCTCTCTACGAGCAGTACTTC. Translating gives CSALPLQGSLYEQYF.

This clonotype was seen more than once but under ten times. The chain joins TRBV6-2 or TRBV6-3 to TRBJ2-7; the match to TRBD2 covers 11 bases. Looked up from germline, CDR1 is MNHEY and CDR2 is SVGEGT. CDR3 length equals 17 residues. V shed 10 bases and J 5 bases; nucleotides not matched to a gene: 19. The chain's CDR3 is CATRRLAGGYGLDEQYF. In DNA form, the CDR3 reads TGTGCCACTAGGAGGCTAGCGGGAGGATACGGTCTGGACGAGCAGTACTTC.

This clonotype was observed many times. V is TRBV4-3 and J is TRBJ2-7; 8 nucleotides agree with TRBD2. The CDR3 totals 15 residues. The V gene end was trimmed by 0 bases and the J gene end by 1 base; junction bases not matched to a gene: 2. Germline CDR1 is LGHNA and CDR2 is YSLEER. For the CDR3, the DNA is TGCGCCAGCAGCCAAGATATAGCGGGGTCCTACGAGCAGTACTTC. Translated, it gives CASSQDIAGSYEQYF.

V and J are TRBV9 and TRBJ1-3, with D perhaps matching TRBD1 (5 bases). With 5 bases removed from V and 0 bases from J, the gap between germline ends came to 12 bases. CDR3 length: 15 residues. The germline V gene encodes CDR1 SGDLS and CDR2 YYNGEE. In DNA form, the CDR3 reads TGTGCCAGCAGTGGGGGGACCACCTCTGGAAACACCATATATTTT. Amino acids: CASSGGTTSGNTIYF. Full variable domain (missing parts from reference TRBV9 and TRBJ1-3): DSGVTQTPKHLITATGQRVTLRCSPRSGDLSVYWYQQSLDQGLQFLIQYYNGEERAKGNILERFSAQQFPDLHSELNLSSLELGDSALYFCASSGGTTSGNTIYFGEGSWLTVV.

This clonotype has just a few counts. The V gene is TRBV6-5, the J gene TRBJ2-2; D may match TRBD1 or TRBD2 (6 bases each). Germline assignment: CDR1 MNHEY and CDR2 SVGAGI. V was cut by 4 bases and J by 1 base, with 13 bases left in between. This CDR3 spans 16 amino acids. CDR3 sequence (DNA): TGTGCCAGCAGTTTTTTCGGGGGCAGGAACACCGGGGAGCTGTTTTTT. Residues: CASSFFGGRNTGELFF.

This clonotype appeared many times. This rearrangement joins TRBV6-1 to TRBJ1-1, with D uncertain. This CDR3 region has 13 residues. Trimming took 6 bases from V and 3 from J, leaving 11 bases between them. Germline values: CDR1 MNHNS, CDR2 SASEGT. Written as DNA, the CDR3 is TGTGCCAGCAGGCCGGGAACCTACACTGAAGCTTTCTTT. It is translated as CASRPGTYTEAFF.

The V call is TRBV7-2, the J call TRBJ1-2; D unresolved. This CDR3 region has 14 residues. The germline V and J ends were trimmed by 5 bases and 2 bases, with 12 bases remaining between them. Per the germline V gene, CDR1 is SGHTA and CDR2 is FQGNSA. The DNA for the CDR3 is TGTGCCAGCAGCCCTTTCACGAACAACTATGGCTACACCTTC. As protein: CASSPFTNNYGYTF.

This clonotype showed up just a few times. The gene calls are TRBV12-3 or TRBV12-4 and TRBJ2-1, with D tentatively TRBD1 or TRBD2 (6 bases each). The CDR3 has 13 amino acids. Trimming stripped 7 bases from V and 6 bases from J, with 13 bases between. The CDR3 loop reads CASTRGPTNEQFF. The CDR3 DNA is TGTGCCAGCACCCGGGGGCCGACCAATGAGCAGTTCTTC.

The rearrangement uses TRBV5-1 and TRBJ2-7; D call uncertain. The germline V gene encodes CDR1 SGHRS and CDR2 YFSETQ. This CDR3 is 14 amino acids long. V dropped 1 base and J dropped 3 bases, with 11 bases sitting between them. The CDR3 loop is CASSLSGVLYEQYF. CDR3 in DNA: TGCGCCAGCAGCTTGTCAGGAGTTCTCTACGAGCAGTACTTC.

This clonotype showed up many times. V gene TRBV29-1 combines with J gene TRBJ1-2, with 7 positions matching TRBD1. Germline V gene lookup returns CDR1 SQVTM and CDR2 ANQGSEA. The CDR3 runs to 12 residues. The V and J ends lost 7 bases and 8 bases, in that order; junction bases with no gene match: 10. The DNA for the CDR3 is TGCAGCGCCCCCGAGGGGGCCGGGGGCTACACCTTC. It codes for CSAPEGAGGYTF.

This clonotype was recorded a few times. The chain uses TRBV6-5 and TRBJ1-6; D is perhaps TRBD1 (5 bases). The germline gives CDR1 MNHEY, CDR2 SVGAGI. CDR3 size: 16 residues. Trimming removed 0 bases at V and 7 bases at J, with 13 bases between. CDR3 protein: CASSYSGWGENSPLHF. The CDR3 bases are TGTGCCAGCAGTTACTCGGGGTGGGGGGAAAATTCACCCCTCCACTTT.

This clonotype was counted between two and nine times. This sequence joins TRBV9 and TRBJ2-3; D assignment may be TRBD1 or TRBD2 (5 bases each). The CDR3 loop spans 15 amino acids. The germline V and J ends were trimmed by 3 bases and 1 base, with 12 bases remaining between them. The germline CDR1 and CDR2 sequences are SGDLS and YYNGEE. CDR3 nucleotide sequence: TGTGCCAGCAGCGGTACACCGGGACGCACAGATACGCAGTATTTT. This gives the protein CASSGTPGRTDTQYF.

A few counts support this clonotype. The chain combines TRBV4-2 with TRBJ2-1, with a tentative D call TRBD1 (5 bases). From germline, CDR1 is LGHNA and CDR2 YNFKEQ. The CDR3 has 16 amino acids. The ends were cut back, 0 bases at V and 9 bases at J, with 18 bases in the middle. The CDR3 DNA reads TGTGCCAGCAGCCAAGATAATGGTGGGGCCCTAGGTGAGCAGTTCTTC. This sequence encodes CASSQDNGGALGEQFF.

This clonotype was observed a handful of times. The rearrangement links TRBV5-4 to TRBJ2-6; possibly TRBD1 or TRBD2 for D (5 bases each). This CDR3 has 20 amino acids. Germline V gene sequence: CDR1 SGHNT, CDR2 YYREEE (reference sequence). Trimming cost V 0 bases and J 0 bases, with 19 bases left between them. CDR3 nucleotide sequence: TGTGCCAGCAGCTTGGCCGGGACCTTCACTGTGGGCTCTGGGGCCAACGTCCTGACTTTC. This codes for CASSLAGTFTVGSGANVLTF.